This T cell receptor beta chain appears in the sequencing data of a study of vaccination effects on CD4 cells after COVID-19. Study-level points and caveats: Both infection-induced and vaccine-induced clones contracted markedly at late post-vaccination timepoints. Early post-infection timepoints were absent, and convalescent patients were few.

ViraFEST expansion of antigen-specific CD4+ T cells with viral peptide pools preceded sequencing. Having been cultured for less than 12 days, the cells underwent CD4+ T cell isolation. In the cultures, half the medium was exchanged for IL-2 medium on days 3 and 7. On this clone: What it binds is unknown.

Sequencing was performed with immunoSEQ multiplex PCR; in TCRdb, only in-frame clones are kept and a portion is missing. The data show under 65,000 clones, around 86% seen once. The CDR3 sequence is 13 residues long. The V gene lost 6 bases and the J gene lost 2 bases, with 10 bases spanning the gap. CDR1 and CDR2 (germline): MNHEY, SMNVEV (reference sequence). The sequenced sample was CD4+ T cells from PBMCs cultured with HCoV-229E spike peptides, obtained before COVID-19 vaccination. V usage is TRBV27 and J usage is TRBJ1-2; D perhaps matches TRBD1 (5 bases). This TCR came from a human donor who received a COVID-19 vaccine. In nucleotides, the CDR3 is TGTGCCAGCAGCCCCCGGGACAACTATGGCTACACCTTC. Translation gives CASSPRDNYGYTF.